A single sample gave rise to the 15 T cell receptor beta chains below, sequenced in a study of identical twins. TCRdb re-called the 5' RACE reads with MiXCR, one entry per CDR3 protein. The data contain some 590,000 distinct CDR3 sequences, just under 10% of them seen just once; the ten biggest clones take up 3%. These data also formed part of another study, on yellow fever vaccine responses in identical twins.

Material: PBMCs. The source is a woman aged 18-29 years in good health.

This clonotype showed up many times. This chain connects TRBV29-1 to TRBJ2-1; D uncertain. Trimming pared 0 bases from V and 4 bases from J, leaving 13 bases between. The germline CDR1 and CDR2 sequences are SQVTM and ANQGSEA. The length of the CDR3 is 15 residues. The CDR3 sequence: CSVEDPVITYNEQFF. CDR3 DNA sequence: TGCAGCGTTGAAGATCCGGTTATCACATACAATGAGCAGTTCTTC.

This chain links TRBV10-1 with TRBJ2-1; TRBD2 is a possible D gene (5 bases). Trimming shortened V by 1 base and J by 5 bases, and 6 bases separated the two germline ends. CDR1 and CDR2 (germline): WNHNN, SYGVQD (reference sequence). This CDR3 is 13 amino acids long. The CDR3 reads CASSEFGNNEQFF. As DNA, the CDR3 is TGCGCCAGCAGTGAGTTCGGGAACAATGAGCAGTTCTTC.

V is TRBV24-1 and J is TRBJ1-2; 7 bases align to TRBD1. Germline loops: CDR1 KGHDR, CDR2 SFDVKD. The CDR3 is 14 residues long. Trimming took 2 bases from V and 9 from J; bases not matched to a gene: 8. The DNA for the CDR3 is TGTGCCACCAGTGATTCCGGGACAGCCGACCGCTACACCTTC. Translated: CATSDSGTADRYTF.

The V and J genes are TRBV19 and TRBJ2-7; maybe TRBD2 (5 bases). CDR1 and CDR2 (germline): LNHDA, SQIVND (reference sequence). The V end was cut by 3 bases, the J end by 3 bases, with 15 bases between. The CDR3 runs 15 residues. In DNA, the CDR3 is TGTGCCAGTAGTATCGCCGCGAGTGCGGGCTACGAGCAGTACTTC. It is translated as CASSIAASAGYEQYF.

In its sample, this clonotype was seen many times. This chain joins TRBV29-1 and TRBJ2-1; a weak D match, TRBD2 (7 bases). This CDR3 contains 14 residues. V was pared by 4 bases and J by 7 bases, with 17 bases between. Germline V gene sequence: CDR1 SQVTM, CDR2 ANQGSEA. The CDR3 coding sequence is TGCAGCGTTGTGGGGGGGCGGCGAGGAAATGAGCAGTTCTTC. It specifies CSVVGGRRGNEQFF.

This chain connects TRBV11-3 to TRBJ2-2, with D perhaps given as TRBD1 or TRBD2 (5 bases each). Germline-derived CDR1 and CDR2 are SGHNT and YENEEA. This CDR3 has 17 residues. V was shortened by 3 bases and J by 6 bases, with 20 bases between the two germline ends. This CDR3 is CASSFLPLGRVPGELFF. CDR3 nucleotide sequence: TGTGCCAGCAGCTTTCTCCCACTAGGCAGGGTACCCGGGGAGCTGTTTTTT.

This clonotype was detected only a few times. The rearrangement links TRBV7-2 to TRBJ2-5; D uncertain. The CDR3 is 13 residues long. Germline loops: CDR1 SGHTA, CDR2 FQGNSA. Trimming cost V 5 bases and J 0 bases, with 7 bases left between them. The CDR3 region is CASSDMYQETQYF. CDR3 in DNA: TGTGCCAGCAGCGACATGTACCAAGAGACCCAGTACTTC.

The chain combines TRBV29-1 with TRBJ2-7, with TRBD1 as a possible D gene (5 bases). Per the germline V gene, CDR1 is SQVTM and CDR2 is ANQGSEA. Trimming left V 3 bases short and J 5 bases short, with 11 bases between. The CDR3 runs to 12 residues. This CDR3 reads CSVEGRADEQYF. Here the CDR3 DNA reads TGCAGCGTTGAGGGCAGGGCCGACGAGCAGTACTTC.

A few counts support this clonotype. The V call is TRBV20-1, the J call TRBJ2-5; D not certain. Per germline, CDR1 DFQATT and CDR2 SNEGSKA (reference sequence). The length of the CDR3 is 13 residues. The germline V and J ends were trimmed by 6 bases and 4 bases, with 15 bases remaining between them. CDR3 nucleotides: TGCAGTGCCCCACCCCCCGTATCAGAGACCCAGTACTTC. Its protein product is CSAPPPVSETQYF.

This clonotype was counted many times. In DNA, the CDR3 is TGCAGTGCTAGGGAGTGGGGGGGCGGCCAGCCCCAGCATTTT. It translates to CSAREWGGGQPQHF. The V gene is TRBV20-1, the J gene TRBJ1-5, with D perhaps matching TRBD1 (6 bases). The V and J ends lost 3 bases and 7 bases respectively, with 16 bases between them. Germline CDR1 is DFQATT and CDR2 is SNEGSKA (reference sequence). The CDR3 runs to 14 residues.

The chain joins TRBV5-8 to TRBJ1-5; possible D gene TRBD1, 5 bases. The CDR3 runs 15 residues. The V gene's germline CDR1 is SGHTS and CDR2 YDEGEE. Between the trimmed V and J ends, which lost 0 bases and 0 bases, there was a span of 7 bases. Here the CDR3 reads CASSLVTDSNQPQHF. CDR3 coding DNA: TGTGCCAGCAGCTTGGTGACAGATAGCAATCAGCCCCAGCATTTT.

This clonotype was counted at least ten times. This chain joins TRBV29-1 and TRBJ2-7; D is perhaps TRBD1 or TRBD2 (5 bases each). The CDR3 runs 13 residues. CDR1 is SQVTM and CDR2 is ANQGSEA in the germline V gene. Trimming left V 5 bases short and J 1 base short, with 12 bases between. CDR3 sequence: CSVFGTGSYEQYF. CDR3 bases: TGCAGCGTTTTCGGGACGGGTTCCTACGAGCAGTACTTC.

The rearrangement joins TRBV7-9 to TRBJ2-3; D is perhaps TRBD2 (5 bases). Germline CDR1 SEHNR, CDR2 FQNEAQ (reference sequence). This CDR3 is 16 amino acids long. The V end lost 2 bases, the J end lost 1 base, and 13 bases lay between the germline ends. The CDR3 loop reads CASSLLLARGTDTQYF. CDR3 DNA sequence: TGTGCCAGCAGCTTACTGTTGGCGCGGGGCACAGATACGCAGTATTTT. Full variable domain (rest looked up from reference TRBV7-9 and TRBJ2-3): DTGVSQNPRHKITKRGQNVTFRCDPISEHNRLYWYRQTLGQGPEFLTYFQNEAQLEKSRLLSDRFSAERPKGSFSTLEIQRTEQGDSAMYLCASSLLLARGTDTQYFGPGTRLTVL.

This clonotype was detected a few times. This sequence joins TRBV7-2 and TRBJ2-3; 9 bases align to TRBD1. This CDR3 has 16 residues. J was trimmed by 4 bases and V by 2 bases; bases with no gene match: 7. Germline CDR1 and CDR2: SGHTA and FQGNSA. In DNA, the CDR3 is TGTGCCAGCAGCTTAACAGGGGGCGCCTTGGCAGATACGCAGTATTTT. Its translation: CASSLTGGALADTQYF.

The chain recombines TRBV4-2 with TRBJ1-2; D uncertain. V lost 1 base and J lost 6, with 6 bases in between. Germline V gene lookup returns CDR1 LGHNA and CDR2 YNFKEQ. CDR3 size: 12 residues. CDR3 region: CASSQAGDGYTF. DNA of the CDR3: TGTGCCAGCAGCCAAGCGGGAGATGGCTACACCTTC.